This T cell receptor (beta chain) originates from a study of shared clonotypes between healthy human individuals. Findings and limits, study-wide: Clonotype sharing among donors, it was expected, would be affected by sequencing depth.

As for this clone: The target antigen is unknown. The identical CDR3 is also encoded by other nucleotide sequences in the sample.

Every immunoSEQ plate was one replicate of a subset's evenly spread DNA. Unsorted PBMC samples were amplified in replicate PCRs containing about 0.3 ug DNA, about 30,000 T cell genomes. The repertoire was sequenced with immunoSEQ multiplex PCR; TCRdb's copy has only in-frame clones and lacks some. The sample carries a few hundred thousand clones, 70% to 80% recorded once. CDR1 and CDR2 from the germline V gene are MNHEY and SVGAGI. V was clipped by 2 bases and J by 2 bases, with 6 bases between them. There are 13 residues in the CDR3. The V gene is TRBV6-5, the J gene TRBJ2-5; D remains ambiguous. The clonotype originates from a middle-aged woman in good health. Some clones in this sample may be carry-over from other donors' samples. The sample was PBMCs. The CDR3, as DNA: TGTGCCAGCAGTTACAGTGGACAAGAGACCCAGTACTTC. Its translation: CASSYSGQETQYF.